This paragraph covers one T cell receptor beta chain sequence. At the DNA level, this CDR3 is encoded by other sequences in the same sample as well. This sample stems from a study of cytomegalovirus exposure and HLA in healthy donors. Study details: Out of roughly 200 million T cells, an earlier analysis found over 90 million unique TCR beta sequences in total. As released early, the data held some 80 million unique TCRs from HLA-typed donors.

PCR amplification relied on 60 Vbeta primers (plus 13 Jbeta primers). Using immunoSEQ multiplex PCR, the repertoire was profiled, and TCRdb retains in-frame clones only, with some absent. The table lists around 92,000 clones, under 85% of them singletons. The CDR3 totals 14 residues. Germline values: CDR1 ENHRY, CDR2 SYGVKD. V lost 4 bases to trimming and J lost 1 base; unmatched junction nucleotides: 2. The source is a woman aged 65 to 85 in good health and CMV-seropositive. Sequencing was performed on PBMCs. The V and J genes are TRBV10-3 and TRBJ1-1, with 8 bases aligning to TRBD1. The CDR3 reads CAISGGTGNTEAFF. The CDR3 nucleotides are TGTGCCATCAGTGGAGGGACAGGGAACACTGAAGCTTTCTTT.